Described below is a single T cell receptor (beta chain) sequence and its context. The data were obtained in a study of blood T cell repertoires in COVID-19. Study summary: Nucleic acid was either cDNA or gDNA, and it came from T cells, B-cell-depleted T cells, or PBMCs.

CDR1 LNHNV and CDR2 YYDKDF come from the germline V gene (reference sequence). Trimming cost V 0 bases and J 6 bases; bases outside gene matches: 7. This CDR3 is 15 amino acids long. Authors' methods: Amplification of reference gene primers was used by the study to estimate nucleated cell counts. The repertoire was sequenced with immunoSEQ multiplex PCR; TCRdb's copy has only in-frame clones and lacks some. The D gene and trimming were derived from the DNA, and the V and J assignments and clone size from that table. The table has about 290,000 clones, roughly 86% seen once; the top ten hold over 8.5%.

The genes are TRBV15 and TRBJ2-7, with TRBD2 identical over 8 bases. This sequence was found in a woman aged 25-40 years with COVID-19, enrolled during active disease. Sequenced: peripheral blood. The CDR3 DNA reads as TGTGCCACCAGCAGAGAACAGCGGGGGAGCCTCGAGCAGTACTTC. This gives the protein CATSREQRGSLEQYF.